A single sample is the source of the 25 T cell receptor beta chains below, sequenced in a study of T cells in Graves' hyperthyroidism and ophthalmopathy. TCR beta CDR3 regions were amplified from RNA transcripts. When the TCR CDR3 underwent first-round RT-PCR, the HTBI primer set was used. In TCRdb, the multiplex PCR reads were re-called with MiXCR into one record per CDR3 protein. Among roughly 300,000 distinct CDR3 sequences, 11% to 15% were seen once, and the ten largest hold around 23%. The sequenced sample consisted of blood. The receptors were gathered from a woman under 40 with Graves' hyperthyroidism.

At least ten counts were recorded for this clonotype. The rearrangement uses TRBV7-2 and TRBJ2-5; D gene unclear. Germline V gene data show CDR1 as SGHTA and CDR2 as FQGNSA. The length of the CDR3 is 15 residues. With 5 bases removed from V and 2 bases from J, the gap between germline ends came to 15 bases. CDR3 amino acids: CASSPTRRLQETQYF. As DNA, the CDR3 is TGTGCCAGCAGCCCCACCCGCAGGCTTCAAGAGACCCAGTACTTC.

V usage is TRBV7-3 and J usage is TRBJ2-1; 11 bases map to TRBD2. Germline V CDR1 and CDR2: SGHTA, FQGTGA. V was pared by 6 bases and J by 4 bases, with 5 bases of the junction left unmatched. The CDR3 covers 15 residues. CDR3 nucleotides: TGTGCCAGCAGACTAGCGGGAGACGGTTACAATGAGCAGTTCTTC. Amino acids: CASRLAGDGYNEQFF.

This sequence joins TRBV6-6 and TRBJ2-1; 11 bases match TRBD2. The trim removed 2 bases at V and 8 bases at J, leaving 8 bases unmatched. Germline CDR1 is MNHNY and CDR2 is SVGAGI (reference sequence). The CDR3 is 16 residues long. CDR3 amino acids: CASSYVYLAGGDEQFF. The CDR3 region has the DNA TGTGCCAGCAGTTACGTCTACCTAGCGGGAGGCGATGAGCAGTTCTTC.

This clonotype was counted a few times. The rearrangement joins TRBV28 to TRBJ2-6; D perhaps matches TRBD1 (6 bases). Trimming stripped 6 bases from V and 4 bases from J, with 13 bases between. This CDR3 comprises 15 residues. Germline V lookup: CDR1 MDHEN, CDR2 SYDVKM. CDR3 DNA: TGTGCCAGCAGAATAACAGGGTCCGGGGCCAACGTCCTGACTTTC. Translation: CASRITGSGANVLTF.

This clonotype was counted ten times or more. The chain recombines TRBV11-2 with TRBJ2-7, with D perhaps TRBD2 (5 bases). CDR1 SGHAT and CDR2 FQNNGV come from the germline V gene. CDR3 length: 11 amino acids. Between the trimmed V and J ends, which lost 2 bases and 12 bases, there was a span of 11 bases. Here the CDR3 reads CASSLWRSPYF. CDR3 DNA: TGTGCCAGCAGCTTATGGAGGAGCCCGTACTTC.

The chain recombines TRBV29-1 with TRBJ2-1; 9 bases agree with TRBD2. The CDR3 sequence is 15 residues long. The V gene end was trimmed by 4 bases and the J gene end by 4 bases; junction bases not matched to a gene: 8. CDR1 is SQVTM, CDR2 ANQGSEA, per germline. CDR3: CSVVTLAGLYNEQFF. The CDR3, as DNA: TGCAGCGTTGTCACCCTAGCGGGACTTTACAATGAGCAGTTCTTC.

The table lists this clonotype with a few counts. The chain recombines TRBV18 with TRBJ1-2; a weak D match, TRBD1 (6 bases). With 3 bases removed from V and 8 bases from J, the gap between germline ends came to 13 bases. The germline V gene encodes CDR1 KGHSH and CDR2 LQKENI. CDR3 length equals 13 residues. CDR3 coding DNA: TGTGCCAGCTCACCCACCCACAGGGAGGGCTACACCTTC. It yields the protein CASSPTHREGYTF.

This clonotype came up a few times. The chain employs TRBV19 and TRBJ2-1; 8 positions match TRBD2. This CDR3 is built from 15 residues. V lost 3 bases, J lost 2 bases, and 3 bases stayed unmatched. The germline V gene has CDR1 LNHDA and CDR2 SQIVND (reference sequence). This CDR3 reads CASSINGRAYNEQFF. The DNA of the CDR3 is TGTGCCAGTAGTATTAACGGGAGGGCCTACAATGAGCAGTTCTTC.

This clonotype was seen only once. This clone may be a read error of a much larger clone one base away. The CDR3 nucleotides read TGTGCCAGCAGCCCCCGGGGACTCGTTGACGAGGAGCTGTTTTTT. Translated, it gives CASSPRGLVDEELFF. V gene TRBV7-9 combines with J gene TRBJ2-2, with D tentatively TRBD2 (6 bases). Germline V gives CDR1 SEHNR, CDR2 FQNEAQ (reference sequence). Deletions cut 5 bases from V and 10 bases from J, with 20 bases between. The CDR3 runs 15 residues. Looking up the rest from reference TRBV7-9 and TRBJ2-2 gives the full variable domain: DTGVSQNPRHKITKRGQNVTFRCDPISEHNRLYWYRQTLGQGPEFLTYFQNEAQLEKSRLLSDRFSAERPKGSFSTLEIQRTEQGDSAMYLCASSPRGLVDEELFFGEGSRLTVL.

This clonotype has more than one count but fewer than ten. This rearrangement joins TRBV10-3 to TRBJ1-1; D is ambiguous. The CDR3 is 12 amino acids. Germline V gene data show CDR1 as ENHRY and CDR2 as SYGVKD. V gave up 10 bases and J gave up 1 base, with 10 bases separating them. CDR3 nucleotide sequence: TGTGCCACCAAAGACAAGAACACTGAAGCTTTCTTT. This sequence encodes CATKDKNTEAFF.

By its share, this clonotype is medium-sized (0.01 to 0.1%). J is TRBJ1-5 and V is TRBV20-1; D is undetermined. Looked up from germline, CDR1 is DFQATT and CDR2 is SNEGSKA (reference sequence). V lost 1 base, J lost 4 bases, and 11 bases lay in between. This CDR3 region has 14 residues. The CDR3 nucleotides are TGCAGTGCTAGAGCCTTGAGGGAAAATCAGCCCCAGCATTTT. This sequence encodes CSARALRENQPQHF.

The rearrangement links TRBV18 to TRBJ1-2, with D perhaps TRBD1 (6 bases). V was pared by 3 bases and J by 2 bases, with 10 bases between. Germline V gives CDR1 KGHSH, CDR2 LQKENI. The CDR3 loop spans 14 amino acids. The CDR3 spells CASSPDSGNYGYTF. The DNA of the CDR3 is TGTGCCAGCTCACCGGACAGCGGAAACTATGGCTACACCTTC.

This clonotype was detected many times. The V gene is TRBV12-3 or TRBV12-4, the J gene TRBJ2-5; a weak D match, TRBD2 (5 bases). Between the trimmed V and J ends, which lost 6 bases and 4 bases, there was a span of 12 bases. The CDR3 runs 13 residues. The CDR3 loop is CASSQNRGETQYF. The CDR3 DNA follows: TGTGCCAGCAGCCAGAATCGGGGAGAGACCCAGTACTTC.

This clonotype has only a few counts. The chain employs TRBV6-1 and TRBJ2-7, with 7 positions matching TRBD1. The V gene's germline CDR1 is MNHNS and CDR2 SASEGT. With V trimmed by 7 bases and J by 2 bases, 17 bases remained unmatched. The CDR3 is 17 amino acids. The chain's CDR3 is CASTRTGARTVTYEQYF. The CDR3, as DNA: TGTGCCAGCACACGGACAGGTGCTCGGACGGTCACCTACGAGCAGTACTTC.

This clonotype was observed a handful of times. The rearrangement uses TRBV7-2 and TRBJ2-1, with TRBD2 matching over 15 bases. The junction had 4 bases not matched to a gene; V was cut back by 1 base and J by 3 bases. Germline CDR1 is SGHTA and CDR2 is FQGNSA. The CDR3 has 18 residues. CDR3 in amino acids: CASSLDPGLAGGYNEQFF. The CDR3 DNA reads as TGTGCCAGCAGCTTAGATCCGGGACTAGCGGGAGGCTACAATGAGCAGTTCTTC.

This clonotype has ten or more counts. CDR3 DNA: TGTGCCAGCCGATCCCTAGCGGGAGCATCAGATACGCAGTATTTT. Amino acid sequence: CASRSLAGASDTQYF. The V and J genes are TRBV3-1 and TRBJ2-3; 10 bases fit TRBD2. The germline V gene has CDR1 LGHDT and CDR2 YNNKEL (reference sequence). With V trimmed by 8 bases and J by 4 bases, 9 bases remained unmatched. The CDR3 spans 15 residues.

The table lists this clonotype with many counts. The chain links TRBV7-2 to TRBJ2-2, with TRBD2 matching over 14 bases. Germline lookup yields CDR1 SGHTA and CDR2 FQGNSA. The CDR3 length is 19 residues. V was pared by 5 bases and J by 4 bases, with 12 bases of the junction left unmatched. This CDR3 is CASSPSGTSGSWATGELFF. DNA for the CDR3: TGTGCCAGCAGCCCCTCCGGGACTAGCGGGAGTTGGGCCACCGGGGAGCTGTTTTTT.

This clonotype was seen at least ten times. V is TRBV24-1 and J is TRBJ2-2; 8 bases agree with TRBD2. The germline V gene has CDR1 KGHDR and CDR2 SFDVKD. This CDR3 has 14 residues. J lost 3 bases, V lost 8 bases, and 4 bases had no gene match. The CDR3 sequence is CATKAREDTGELFF. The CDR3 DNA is TGTGCCACCAAGGCGCGGGAGGACACCGGGGAGCTGTTTTTT.

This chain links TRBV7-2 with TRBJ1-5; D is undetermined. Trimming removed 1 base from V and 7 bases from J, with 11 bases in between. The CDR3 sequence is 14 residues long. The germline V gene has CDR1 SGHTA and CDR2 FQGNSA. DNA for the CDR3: TGTGCCAGCAGCTTAGATTCGGGCTGGCAGCCCCAGCATTTT. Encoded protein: CASSLDSGWQPQHF.

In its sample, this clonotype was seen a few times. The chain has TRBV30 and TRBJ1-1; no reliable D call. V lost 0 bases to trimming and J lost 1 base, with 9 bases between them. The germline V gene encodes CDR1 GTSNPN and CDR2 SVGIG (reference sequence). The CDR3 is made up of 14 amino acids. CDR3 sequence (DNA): TGTGCCTGGAGTGTAAGGGCTCGGAACACTGAAGCTTTCTTT. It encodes CAWSVRARNTEAFF.

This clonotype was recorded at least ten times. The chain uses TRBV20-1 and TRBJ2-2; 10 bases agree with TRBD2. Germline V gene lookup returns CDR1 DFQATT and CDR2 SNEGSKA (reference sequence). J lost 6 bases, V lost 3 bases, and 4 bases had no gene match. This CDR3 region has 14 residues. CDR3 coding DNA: TGCAGTGCTAGGCAGCGGGAGGGGGCCGGGGAGCTGTTTTTT. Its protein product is CSARQREGAGELFF.

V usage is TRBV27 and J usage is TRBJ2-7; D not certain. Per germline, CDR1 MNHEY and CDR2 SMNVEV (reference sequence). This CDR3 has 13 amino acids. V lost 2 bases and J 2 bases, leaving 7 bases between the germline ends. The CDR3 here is CASSLAVTYEQYF. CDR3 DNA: TGTGCCAGCAGTTTAGCCGTAACCTACGAGCAGTACTTC.

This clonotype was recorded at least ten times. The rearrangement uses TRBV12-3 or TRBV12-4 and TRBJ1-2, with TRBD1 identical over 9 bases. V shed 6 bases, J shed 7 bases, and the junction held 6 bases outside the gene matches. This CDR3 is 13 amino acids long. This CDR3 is CASSRGTGSGYTF. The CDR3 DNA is TGTGCCAGCAGCCGCGGGACAGGGAGTGGCTACACCTTC.

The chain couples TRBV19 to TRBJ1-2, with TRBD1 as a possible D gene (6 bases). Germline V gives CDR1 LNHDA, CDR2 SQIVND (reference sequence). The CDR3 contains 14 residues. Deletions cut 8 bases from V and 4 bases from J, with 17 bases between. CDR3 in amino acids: CASGGAPEAYGYTF. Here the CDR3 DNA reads TGTGCCAGTGGGGGGGCACCGGAGGCCTATGGCTACACCTTC.

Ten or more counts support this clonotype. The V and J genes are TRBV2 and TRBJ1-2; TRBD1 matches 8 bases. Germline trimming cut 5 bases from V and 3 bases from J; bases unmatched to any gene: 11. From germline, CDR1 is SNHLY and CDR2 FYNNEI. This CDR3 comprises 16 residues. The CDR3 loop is CASSFESGGADYGYTF. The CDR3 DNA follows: TGTGCCAGCAGTTTCGAATCAGGGGGCGCAGACTATGGCTACACCTTC.